The 28 T cell receptor beta chains below were found in one sample sequenced in a study of post-analysis software for immune sequencing data. Study-level points and caveats: About five TRBV segments (TRBV5-6, TRBV5-1 and TRBV20-1 among them) occurred more frequently in patients than in controls.

The TCR beta cDNA libraries contained unique molecular identifiers. MiXCR, run by TCRdb on the PCR reads, gives a single entry per CDR3 protein. The data contain approximately 730,000 distinct CDR3 sequences, about 43% of them singletons. These TCRs are of unknown antigen specificity. Sample: blood. Receptor source: a girl aged 10 to 17 with multiple sclerosis.

This chain joins TRBV13 and TRBJ1-6; D is uncertain. This CDR3 region has 17 residues. Trimming cost V 0 bases and J 3 bases, with 12 bases left between them. Germline V CDR1 and CDR2: PRHDT, FYEKMQ (reference sequence). CDR3 DNA: TGTGCCAGCAGCTTAGGATCCGGCAGATTCTATAATTCACCCCTCCACTTT. This sequence encodes CASSLGSGRFYNSPLHF. The full variable domain, in which reference TRBV13 and TRBJ1-6 provide the parts outside the CDR3, is AAGVIQSPRHLIKEKRETATLKCYPIPRHDTVYWYQQGPGQDPQFLISFYEKMQSDKGSIPDRFSAQQFSDYHSELNMSSLELGDSALYFCASSLGSGRFYNSPLHFGNGTRLTVT.

V is TRBV12-3 or TRBV12-4 and J is TRBJ1-1, with a possible D match to TRBD1 (5 bases). This CDR3 contains 12 residues. V was shortened by 11 bases and J by 4 bases, with 14 bases between the two germline ends. This CDR3 reads CAGIQRGTEAFF. The CDR3 nucleotides read TGTGCCGGCATCCAAAGGGGCACTGAAGCTTTCTTT.

This clonotype was detected only a few times. The chain has TRBV7-3 and TRBJ2-3; D might be TRBD1 (6 bases). Trimming pared 2 bases from V and 4 bases from J, leaving 10 bases between. Looked up from germline, CDR1 is SGHTA and CDR2 is FQGTGA. The CDR3 loop spans 14 amino acids. CDR3 sequence: CASSLQGRSDTQYF. In nucleotides, the CDR3 is TGTGCCAGCAGCTTACAGGGGCGGTCAGATACGCAGTATTTT.

This chain connects TRBV4-2 to TRBJ2-1; tentatively, D is TRBD2 (5 bases). Germline V lookup: CDR1 LGHNA, CDR2 YNFKEQ. The CDR3 length is 15 residues. V was trimmed by 0 bases and J by 9 bases, leaving 15 bases between them. CDR3 loop: CASSQDNSGSGEQFF. As DNA, the CDR3 is TGTGCCAGCAGCCAAGATAATTCGGGGTCGGGTGAGCAGTTCTTC.

The chain employs TRBV6-5 and TRBJ1-4; tentative D call: TRBD1 (6 bases). The CDR3 consists of 16 residues. With 5 bases removed from V and 0 bases from J, the gap between germline ends came to 13 bases. Germline lookup yields CDR1 MNHEY and CDR2 SVGAGI. The CDR3 region has the DNA TGTGCCAGCAGTCGGGACACCACTGCAACTAATGAAAAACTGTTTTTT. As protein: CASSRDTTATNEKLFF.

The chain combines TRBV19 with TRBJ1-5; 8 positions agree with TRBD1. Germline V gives CDR1 LNHDA, CDR2 SQIVND (reference sequence). The CDR3 length is 16 residues. Unmatched junction bases numbered 5, after V lost 4 bases and J lost 0 bases. This CDR3 is CASSTDRGYSNQPQHF. The DNA for the CDR3 is TGTGCCAGTAGTACCGACAGGGGATATAGCAATCAGCCCCAGCATTTT.

A word on this clonotype: At one of its ends the junction is not consistent with the germline gene, which may arise from a read error. V and J are TRBV5-1 and TRBJ2-1, with D perhaps TRBD1 (5 bases). CDR1 and CDR2 from the germline V gene are SGHRS and YFSETQ. This CDR3 spans 18 amino acids. CDR3 DNA sequence: TGCACCAGCAGCTTGGCCGGCGGTGGGGCACCTCCTTACAATGAGCAGTTCTTC. Its protein is CTSSLAGGGAPPYNEQFF.

This chain uses TRBV12-3 or TRBV12-4 with TRBJ2-3, with TRBD2 identical over 11 bases. The ends lost 6 bases at V and 4 bases at J; junction bases unmatched: 9. This CDR3 spans 16 amino acids. CDR3 DNA: TGTGCCAGCAGAATTAAAATAGCGGGAGGGGCAGATACGCAGTATTTT. Amino acid sequence: CASRIKIAGGADTQYF.

This clonotype was seen at least ten times. The V and J genes are TRBV7-3 and TRBJ2-1; 7 positions match TRBD1. Germline lookup yields CDR1 SGHTA and CDR2 FQGTGA. The CDR3 runs 14 residues. Trimming removed 5 bases from V and 0 bases from J; junction bases left unmatched: 1. CDR3 protein: CASSRDSSYNEQFF. CDR3 DNA: TGTGCCAGCAGCCGGGACAGCTCCTACAATGAGCAGTTCTTC.

The chain couples TRBV12-3 or TRBV12-4 to TRBJ2-5; D is possibly TRBD1 (5 bases). CDR3 length: 13 amino acids. The V end lost 6 bases, the J end lost 2 bases, and 10 bases lay between the germline ends. The CDR3 bases are TGTGCCAGCAGCCCAGACAGACAAGAGACCCAGTACTTC. This codes for CASSPDRQETQYF.

The chain recombines TRBV15 with TRBJ2-3; D gene unclear. V lost 0 bases and J lost 2, with 12 bases in between. Germline V gene lookup returns CDR1 LNHNV and CDR2 YYDKDF (reference sequence). The CDR3 length is 16 residues. The CDR3 bases are TGTGCCACCAGCAGAGACCGAGCGAAGACCACAGATACGCAGTATTTT. This gives the protein CATSRDRAKTTDTQYF. The variable domain in full, with the rest retrieved from reference TRBV15 and TRBJ2-3, is DAMVIQNPRYQVTQFGKPVTLSCSQTLNHNVMYWYQQKSSQAPKLLFHYYDKDFNNEADTPDNFQSRRPNTSFCFLDIRSPGLGDTAMYLCATSRDRAKTTDTQYFGPGTRLTVL.

A remark on this clonotype: One base away lies a much larger clone, so this may be a sequencing read error. The rearrangement links TRBV13 to TRBJ2-4; D is unresolved. The DNA end favors TRBJ2-5, so the J call may be wrong. The germline V gene encodes CDR1 PRHDT and CDR2 FYEKMQ (reference sequence). There are 13 residues in the CDR3. CDR3: CASSFCNQETQYF. Written as DNA, the CDR3 is TGTGCCAGCAGCTTTTGTAACCAAGAGACCCAGTACTTC.

The table lists this clonotype with a few counts. The chain uses TRBV6-2 or TRBV6-3 and TRBJ2-3, with unresolved D. Germline V gene data show CDR1 as MNHEY and CDR2 as SVGEGT. The CDR3 is 15 amino acids. Trimming pared 0 bases from V and 3 bases from J, leaving 10 bases between. Here the CDR3 DNA reads TGTGCCAGCAGTTACTCAGGCCACCCAACAGATACGCAGTATTTT. It encodes CASSYSGHPTDTQYF.

The V and J genes are TRBV12-3 or TRBV12-4 and TRBJ2-7, with 8 bases aligning to TRBD2. This CDR3 region has 19 residues. V was clipped by 3 bases and J by 4 bases; unmatched bases: 20. The chain's CDR3 is CASSFSGANGRVKAYEQYF. The CDR3 region has the DNA TGTGCCAGCAGTTTTAGCGGGGCAAACGGCCGGGTCAAGGCATACGAGCAGTACTTC.

This clonotype was seen a few times. V is TRBV3-1 and J is TRBJ1-2; 10 nucleotides agree with TRBD1. The CDR3 spans 14 residues. With V trimmed by 6 bases and J by 6 bases, 7 bases remained unmatched. Germline CDR1 is LGHDT and CDR2 is YNNKEL (reference sequence). The CDR3 reads CASSRDRGLDGYTF. DNA for the CDR3: TGTGCCAGCAGTCGCGACAGGGGGCTCGATGGCTACACCTTC.

This clonotype was detected once. The chain has TRBV7-9 and TRBJ2-1, with D perhaps TRBD1 or TRBD2 (6 bases each). The last part of the DNA fits TRBJ2-7 better; the J call may be wrong. Germline V gene data show CDR1 as SEHNR and CDR2 as FQNEAQ (reference sequence). This CDR3 has 15 amino acids. CDR3 region: CASSPPGGGYNEQYF. CDR3 coding DNA: TGTGCCAGCAGCCCACCCGGGGGCGGGTACAATGAGCAGTACTTC.

This clonotype was detected only a few times. The chain has TRBV24-1 and TRBJ1-5, with D hard to call. CDR3 length equals 13 residues. Germline V lookup: CDR1 KGHDR, CDR2 SFDVKD. V lost 0 bases and J 15 bases, leaving 14 bases between the germline ends. The CDR3 DNA sequence: TGTGCCACCAGTGATTTGAGGTCCCCCGGGTTGCATTTT. Its protein is CATSDLRSPGLHF.

This clonotype was recorded once. The chain carries TRBV11-2 and TRBJ1-2; possibly TRBD1 for D (6 bases). Looked up from germline, CDR1 is SGHAT and CDR2 is FQNNGV. The CDR3 runs 12 residues. V dropped 5 bases and J dropped 10 bases, with 14 bases sitting between them. In DNA, the CDR3 is TGTGCCAGCAGCCCCCGGGGGGGCTACTACACCTTC. It encodes CASSPRGGYYTF.

This clonotype was observed a handful of times. The J gene is TRBJ2-7, the V gene TRBV7-9; D possibly corresponds to TRBD1 (5 bases). CDR1 and CDR2 (germline): SEHNR, FQNEAQ (reference sequence). This CDR3 is 14 amino acids long. V was shortened by 2 bases and J by 3 bases, with 11 bases between the two germline ends. As DNA, the CDR3 is TGTGCCAGCAGCTTAAATGGGGCCAGCTACGAGCAGTACTTC. Its translation is CASSLNGASYEQYF. Drawing the rest from reference TRBV7-9 and TRBJ2-7, the complete variable domain is DTGVSQNPRHKITKRGQNVTFRCDPISEHNRLYWYRQTLGQGPEFLTYFQNEAQLEKSRLLSDRFSAERPKGSFSTLEIQRTEQGDSAMYLCASSLNGASYEQYFGPGTRLTVT.

The genes are TRBV7-9 and TRBJ2-7; possibly TRBD1 for D (6 bases). Germline V CDR1 and CDR2: SEHNR, FQNEAQ (reference sequence). The CDR3 spans 16 residues. The ends were cut back, 4 bases at V and 1 base at J, with 17 bases in the middle. The DNA of the CDR3 is TGTGCCAGCAGCTCCCCCCCCGGACAGCTTTCCTACGAGCAGTACTTC. Protein: CASSSPPGQLSYEQYF.

This clonotype has a handful of counts. The genes are TRBV7-8 and TRBJ1-1; possible D gene TRBD1, 5 bases. Germline lookup yields CDR1 SGHVS and CDR2 FQNEAQ. The CDR3 totals 14 residues. Trimming cost V 8 bases and J 3 bases, with 16 bases left between them. The CDR3, as DNA: TGTGCCAGCTACCCGGCGGGGGTGGACACTGAAGCTTTCTTT. This gives the protein CASYPAGVDTEAFF.

In this sample, this clonotype turned up a few times. The rearrangement uses TRBV15 and TRBJ1-2; 8 nucleotides agree with TRBD1. Looked up from germline, CDR1 is LNHNV and CDR2 is YYDKDF (reference sequence). The CDR3 totals 16 residues. The V gene end was trimmed by 7 bases and the J gene end by 3 bases; junction bases not matched to a gene: 13. The chain's CDR3 is CATTKLAPGGDYGYTF. The CDR3 DNA is TGTGCCACCACCAAGCTCGCCCCAGGGGGCGACTATGGCTACACCTTC.

The chain joins TRBV12-3 or TRBV12-4 to TRBJ2-1; perhaps D is TRBD1 or TRBD2 (6 bases each). Trimming shortened V by 1 base and J by 8 bases, and 12 bases separated the two germline ends. This CDR3 contains 14 residues. The CDR3 sequence is CASSLVTGAHEQFF. The CDR3 DNA follows: TGTGCCAGCAGTTTAGTCACGGGGGCCCATGAGCAGTTCTTC.

This clonotype was observed a few times. The chain has TRBV7-9 and TRBJ2-5, with 8 positions matching TRBD2. The tail of the sequence fits TRBJ2-7 better, so the J call may be wrong. From germline, CDR1 is SEHNR and CDR2 FQNEAQ (reference sequence). The CDR3 consists of 15 residues. CDR3 region: CASSLSGSGAYEQYF. In DNA form, the CDR3 reads TGTGCCAGCAGCTTAAGCGGGAGTGGAGCCTACGAGCAGTACTTC.

The J gene is TRBJ1-5, the V gene TRBV27, with 9 bases that match TRBD1. Germline V gene lookup returns CDR1 MNHEY and CDR2 SMNVEV (reference sequence). The CDR3 is 18 amino acids. Trimming at V came to 3 bases and at J to 7 bases, leaving 16 bases not matched to a gene. The CDR3 spells CASSFPLPDRGPKQPQHF. Here the CDR3 DNA reads TGTGCCAGCAGTTTTCCCCTTCCGGACAGGGGCCCTAAACAGCCCCAGCATTTT.

To note about this clonotype: The junction does not match germline at one end; this may be a read error. This chain links TRBV15 with TRBJ2-7, with unresolved D. Germline V gives CDR1 LNHNV, CDR2 YYDKDF (reference sequence). The length of the CDR3 is 15 residues. CDR3 nucleotide sequence: TGTGCCACCGGCAGAGTTTCAGCCGGATACTACGAGCAGTACTTC. Protein sequence: CATGRVSAGYYEQYF.

This clonotype showed up just a few times. The chain recombines TRBV29-1 with TRBJ2-4, with D unclear. The better agreement between TRBJ2-7 and the DNA end casts doubt on the J call. CDR1 SQVTM and CDR2 ANQGSEA come from the germline V gene. This CDR3 is 12 amino acids long. This CDR3 is CSVVDGDYEQYF. CDR3 nucleotide sequence: TGCAGCGTTGTAGACGGAGACTACGAGCAGTACTTC.

CDR3 region: CAWSVDVGVSSYNEQFF. The CDR3 DNA follows: TGTGCCTGGAGTGTTGATGTGGGGGTAAGCTCCTACAATGAGCAGTTCTTC. V usage is TRBV30 and J usage is TRBJ2-1; TRBD1 or TRBD2 may be the D gene (5 bases each). Germline-derived CDR1 and CDR2 are GTSNPN and SVGIG (reference sequence). The CDR3 extends over 17 amino acids. The ends were cut back, 0 bases at V and 0 bases at J, with 15 bases in the middle.